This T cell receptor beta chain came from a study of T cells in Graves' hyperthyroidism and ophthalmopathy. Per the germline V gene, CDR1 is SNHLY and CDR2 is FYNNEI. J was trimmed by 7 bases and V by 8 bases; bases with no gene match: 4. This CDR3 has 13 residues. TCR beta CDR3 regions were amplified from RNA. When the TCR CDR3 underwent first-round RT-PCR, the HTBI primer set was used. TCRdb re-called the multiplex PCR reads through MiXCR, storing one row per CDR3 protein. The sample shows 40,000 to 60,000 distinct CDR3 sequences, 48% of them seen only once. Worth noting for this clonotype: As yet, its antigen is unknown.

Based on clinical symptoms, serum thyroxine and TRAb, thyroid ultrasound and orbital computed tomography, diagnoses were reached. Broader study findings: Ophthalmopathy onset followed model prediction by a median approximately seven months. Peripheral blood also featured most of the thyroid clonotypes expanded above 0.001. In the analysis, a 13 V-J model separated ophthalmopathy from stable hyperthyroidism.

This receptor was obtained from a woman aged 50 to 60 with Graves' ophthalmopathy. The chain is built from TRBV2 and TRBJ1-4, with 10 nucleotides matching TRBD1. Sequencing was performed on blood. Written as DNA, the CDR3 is TGTGCCAGCGGGGGACAGGGGTCTGAAAAACTGTTTTTT. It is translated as CASGGQGSEKLFF.